This TCR beta chain derives from a study of blood T cell repertoires in COVID-19. Study details: The study drew acute and convalescent COVID-19 samples from the United States, Italy and Spain.

Germline values: CDR1 KGHSH, CDR2 LQKENI. The CDR3 consists of 14 residues. V lost 6 bases, J lost 6 bases, and 8 bases stayed unmatched. The data were produced by immunoSEQ multiplex PCR, yet TCRdb's version contains in-frame clones alone and is incomplete. The sample lists some 170,000 clones; 85% to 95% were seen once. This clonotype was sampled from a woman between 55 and 75 years old with COVID-19, enrolled during active disease. The V call is TRBV18, the J call TRBJ1-1; 9 nucleotides line up with TRBD1. Sequencing used peripheral blood. For the CDR3, the DNA is TGTGCCAGCTCCCGGGACAGGGAGAGGTCTGAAGCTTTCTTT. Translation: CASSRDRERSEAFF.